This T cell receptor beta chain was found in a study of cytomegalovirus exposure and HLA in healthy donors. It was with 60 Vbeta and 13 Jbeta primers that the PCR ran. Using immunoSEQ multiplex PCR, the repertoire was profiled, and TCRdb retains in-frame clones only, with some absent. This table has fewer than 90,000 clones, about three quarters appearing once. The CDR3 has 13 amino acids. Between the trimmed V and J ends, which lost 5 bases and 3 bases, there was a span of 10 bases. CDR1 is SQVTM and CDR2 is ANQGSEA in the germline V gene. The study, taken as a whole, reports: V- and J-gene trimming of TCR beta was linked (in a later analysis) to a missense DCLRE1C variant. Rarity held for most TCR sequences, but there were some public TCRs that occurred in many donors.

Of note for this clone: Its antigen is still unknown.

Sequencing was carried out using PBMCs. This sequence originates from a man aged 25 to 45 in good health and CMV-seropositive. The chain carries TRBV29-1 and TRBJ2-2, with a tentative D call TRBD1 (5 bases). The CDR3 nucleotides are TGCAGCGTTCTAAGGGGCGACACCGGGGAGCTGTTTTTT. Amino acids: CSVLRGDTGELFF.